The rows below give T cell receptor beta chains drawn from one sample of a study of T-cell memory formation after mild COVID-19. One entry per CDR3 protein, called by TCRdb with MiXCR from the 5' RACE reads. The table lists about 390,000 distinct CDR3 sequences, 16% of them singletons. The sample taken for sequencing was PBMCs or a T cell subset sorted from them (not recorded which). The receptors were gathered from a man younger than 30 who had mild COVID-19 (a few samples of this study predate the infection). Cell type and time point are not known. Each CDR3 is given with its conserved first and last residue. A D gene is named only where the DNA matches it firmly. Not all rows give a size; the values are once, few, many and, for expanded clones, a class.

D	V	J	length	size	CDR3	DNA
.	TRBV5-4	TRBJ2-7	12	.	CASSPHTHEQYF	TGTGCCAGCAGCCCCCACACCCACGAGCAGTACTTC
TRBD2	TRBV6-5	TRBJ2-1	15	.	CASSYRTSGGAMQFF	TGTGCCAGCAGTTACCGGACTAGCGGGGGGGCGATGCAGTTCTTC
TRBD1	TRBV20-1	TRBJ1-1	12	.	CSARTGLDEAFF	TGCAGTGCTCGGACAGGGTTAGATGAAGCTTTCTTT
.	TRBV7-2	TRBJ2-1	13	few	CASSQVSRQFLFF	TGTGCCAGCAGCCAGGTTTCCAGGCAGTTTCTGTTCTTC
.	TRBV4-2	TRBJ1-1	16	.	CASSDTRDPVNTEAFF	TGTGCCAGCAGCGACACCAGGGACCCCGTGAACACTGAAGCTTTCTTT
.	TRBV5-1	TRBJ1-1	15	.	CASSLFSQGVSEAFF	TGCGCCAGCAGCTTGTTTAGCCAGGGAGTATCTGAAGCTTTCTTT
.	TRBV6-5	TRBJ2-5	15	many	CASLYRIRVEETQYF	TGTGCCAGCCTTTATCGTATTAGGGTTGAAGAGACCCAGTACTTC
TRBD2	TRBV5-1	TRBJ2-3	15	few	CASSLGDYPTDTQYF	TGCGCCAGCAGCTTGGGGGACTACCCCACAGATACGCAGTATTTT
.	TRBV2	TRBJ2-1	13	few	CASSENTNNEQFF	TGTGCCAGCAGTGAGAACACCAACAATGAGCAGTTCTTC
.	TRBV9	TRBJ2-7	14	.	CASSVGPLFYEQYF	TGTGCCAGCAGCGTAGGGCCCCTCTTCTACGAGCAGTACTTC
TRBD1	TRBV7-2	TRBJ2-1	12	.	CASSEQGNEQFF	TGTGCCAGCAGCGAACAGGGGAATGAGCAGTTCTTC
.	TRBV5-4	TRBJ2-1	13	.	CASSSPPLNEQFF	TGTGCCAGCAGCTCGCCTCCCTTGAATGAGCAGTTCTTC
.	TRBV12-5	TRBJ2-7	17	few	CASGLVLKQANSYEQYF	TGTGCTAGTGGTTTGGTACTGAAACAGGCGAACTCCTACGAGCAGTACTTC
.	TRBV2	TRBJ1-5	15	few	CASSILTGGNQPQHF	TGTGCCAGCAGTATTCTGACAGGAGGGAATCAGCCCCAGCATTTT
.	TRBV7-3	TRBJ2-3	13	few	CASSSYTGDTQYF	TGTGCCAGCAGCTCCTATACGGGGGATACGCAGTATTTT
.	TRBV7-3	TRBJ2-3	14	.	CASSLKRFPDTQYF	TGTGCCAGCAGCTTAAAACGGTTCCCAGATACGCAGTATTTT
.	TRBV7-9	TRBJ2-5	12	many	CASGISGETQYF	TGTGCCAGCGGGATCAGCGGGGAGACCCAGTACTTC
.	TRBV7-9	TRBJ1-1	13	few	CASLRLGNTEAFF	TGTGCCAGCCTACGACTCGGGAACACTGAAGCTTTCTTT
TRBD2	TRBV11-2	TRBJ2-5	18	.	CASSLAGASGGLQETQYF	TGTGCCAGCAGCTTAGCTGGGGCTAGCGGGGGGCTACAAGAGACCCAGTACTTC
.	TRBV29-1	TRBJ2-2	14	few	CSARPGPRTGELFF	TGCAGCGCCCGCCCCGGGCCGCGAACCGGGGAGCTGTTTTTT
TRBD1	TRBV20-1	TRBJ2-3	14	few	CSARPITGGDTQYF	TGCAGTGCTAGACCTATTACAGGGGGAGATACGCAGTATTTT
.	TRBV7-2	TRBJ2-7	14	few	CASSLIGQTYEQYF	TGTGCCAGCAGCCTAATCGGACAGACCTACGAGCAGTACTTC
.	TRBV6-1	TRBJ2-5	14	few	CASSGDSFQETQYF	TGTGCCAGCAGTGGTGATAGCTTCCAAGAGACCCAGTACTTC
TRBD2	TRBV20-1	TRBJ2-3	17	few	CSARALTSGTSTDTQYF	TGCAGTGCTAGAGCTCTGACTAGCGGGACAAGCACAGATACGCAGTATTTT
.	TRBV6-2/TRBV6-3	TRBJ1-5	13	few	CASSSRSNQPQHF	TGTGCCAGCAGTTCAAGGAGCAATCAGCCCCAGCATTTT
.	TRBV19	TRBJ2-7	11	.	CASGILYEQYF	TGTGCCAGCGGAATTCTTTACGAGCAGTACTTC
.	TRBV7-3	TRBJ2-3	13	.	CASRAPGTDTQYF	TGTGCCAGCAGGGCACCGGGCACAGATACGCAGTATTTT
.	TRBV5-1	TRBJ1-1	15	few	CASSSRRTENTEAFF	TGCGCCAGCAGCTCCCGCCGGACGGAGAACACTGAAGCTTTCTTT
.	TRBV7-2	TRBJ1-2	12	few	CASSSGTSGYTF	TGTGCCAGCAGTTCCGGGACAAGTGGCTACACCTTC
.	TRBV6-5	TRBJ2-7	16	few	CASSYSITTGQYEQYF	TGTGCCAGCAGTTACTCGATTACTACAGGTCAATACGAGCAGTACTTC
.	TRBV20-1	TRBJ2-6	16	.	CSATGPTSSGANVLTF	TGCAGTGCTACAGGGCCCACGAGCTCTGGGGCCAACGTCCTGACTTTC
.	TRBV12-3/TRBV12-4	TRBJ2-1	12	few	CASSLGAAQGIF	TGTGCCAGCAGTTTAGGGGCAGCACAAGGGATCTTC
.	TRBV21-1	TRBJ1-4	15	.	CASSKEMTRKKKLFF	TGTGCCAGCAGCAAAGAGATGACCAGGAAGAAGAAACTGTTTTTT
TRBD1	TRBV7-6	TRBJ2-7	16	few	CASSNSKETGLSEQYF	TGTGCCAGCAGCAATTCCAAGGAGACAGGGCTCTCCGAGCAGTACTTC
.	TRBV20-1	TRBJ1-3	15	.	CSARDLSISGNTIYF	TGCAGTGCTAGAGATCTAAGCATCTCTGGAAACACCATATATTTT
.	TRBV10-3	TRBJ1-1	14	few	CASRVTTVDTEAFF	TGTGCCAGCCGTGTCACGACAGTTGACACTGAAGCTTTCTTT
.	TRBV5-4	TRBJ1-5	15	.	CASSEGGSRNQPQHF	TGTGCCAGCAGCGAGGGGGGGTCCCGCAATCAGCCCCAGCATTTT
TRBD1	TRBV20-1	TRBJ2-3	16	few	CSANPTGGLGTDTQYF	TGCAGTGCTAACCCGACAGGGGGGCTCGGCACAGATACGCAGTATTTT
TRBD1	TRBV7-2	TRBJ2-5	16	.	CASSKERTGVGQTQYF	TGTGCCAGCAGCAAAGAACGGACAGGGGTTGGACAGACCCAGTACTTC
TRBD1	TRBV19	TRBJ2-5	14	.	CASSVDRLQETQYF	TGTGCCAGTAGCGTGGACAGGCTCCAAGAGACCCAGTACTTC
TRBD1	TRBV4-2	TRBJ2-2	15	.	CASRTGKTNTGELFF	TGTGCCAGCAGGACAGGGAAAACGAACACCGGGGAGCTGTTTTTT
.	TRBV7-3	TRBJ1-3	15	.	CASSRDSSSGNTIYF	TGTGCCAGCAGCCGCGACTCGAGCTCTGGAAACACCATATATTTT
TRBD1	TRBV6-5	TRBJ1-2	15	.	CASSYSGQGPRGYTF	TGTGCCAGCAGTTACTCGGGACAGGGGCCGCGAGGCTACACCTTC